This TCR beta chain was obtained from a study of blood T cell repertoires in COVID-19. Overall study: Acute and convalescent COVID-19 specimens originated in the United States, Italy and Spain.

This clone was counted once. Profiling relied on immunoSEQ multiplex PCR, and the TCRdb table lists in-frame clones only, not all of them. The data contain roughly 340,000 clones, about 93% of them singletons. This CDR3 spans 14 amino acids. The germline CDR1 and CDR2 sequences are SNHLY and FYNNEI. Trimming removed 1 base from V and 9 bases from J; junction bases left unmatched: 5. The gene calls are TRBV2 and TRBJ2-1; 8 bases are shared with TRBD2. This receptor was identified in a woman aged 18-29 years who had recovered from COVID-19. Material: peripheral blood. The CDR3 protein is CASSEVAGWSEQFF. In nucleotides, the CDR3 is TGTGCCAGCAGTGAAGTAGCGGGGTGGAGTGAGCAGTTCTTC. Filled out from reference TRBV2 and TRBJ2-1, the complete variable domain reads EPEVTQTPSHQVTQMGQEVILRCVPISNHLYFYWYRQILGQKVEFLVSFYNNEISEKSEIFDDQFSVERPDGSNFTLKIRSTKLEDSAMYFCASSEVAGWSEQFFGPGTRLTVL.